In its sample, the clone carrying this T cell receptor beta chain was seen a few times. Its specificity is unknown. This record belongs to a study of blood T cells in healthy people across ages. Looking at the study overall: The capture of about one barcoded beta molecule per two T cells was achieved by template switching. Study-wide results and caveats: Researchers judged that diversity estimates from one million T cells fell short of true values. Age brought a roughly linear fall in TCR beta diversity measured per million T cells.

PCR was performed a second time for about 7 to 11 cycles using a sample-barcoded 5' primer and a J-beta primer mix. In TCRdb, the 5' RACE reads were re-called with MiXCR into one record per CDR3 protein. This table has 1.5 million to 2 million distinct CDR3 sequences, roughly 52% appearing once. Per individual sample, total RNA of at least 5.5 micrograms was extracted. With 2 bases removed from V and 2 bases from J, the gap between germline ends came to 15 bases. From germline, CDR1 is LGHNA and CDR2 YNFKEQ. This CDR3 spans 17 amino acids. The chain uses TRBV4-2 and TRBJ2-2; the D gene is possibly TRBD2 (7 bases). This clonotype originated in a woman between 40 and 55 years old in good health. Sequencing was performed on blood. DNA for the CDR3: TGTGCCAGCAGCCAATGGGGGGCTAGCGGTAACACCGGGGAGCTGTTTTTT. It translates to CASSQWGASGNTGELFF.